This T cell receptor beta chain is drawn from a study of cytomegalovirus exposure and HLA in healthy donors. Germline V gives CDR1 SGHTA, CDR2 FQGTGA. The CDR3 is made up of 14 amino acids. V was trimmed by 8 bases and J by 7 bases, leaving 20 bases between them. With 60 Vbeta and 13 Jbeta primers, the PCR was carried out. This table comes from immunoSEQ multiplex PCR, and its TCRdb copy is limited to in-frame clones, with some not included. The sample contains fewer than 250,000 clones, about 74% of which appear only once. The chain carries TRBV7-3 and TRBJ1-1, with D uncertain. This TCR came from a man in his forties in good health and CMV-seronegative. Sequenced: PBMCs. The CDR3 sequence: CASSPTTGRDEAFF. CDR3 sequence (DNA): TGTGCCAGCTCCCCGACCACGGGAAGGGATGAAGCTTTCTTT.